Below are 25 T cell receptor beta chains sequenced from a single sample in a study of CXCR3-negative and CXCR3-positive naive CD8 T cells (dated by TCRdb to the late 2010s). General conclusions and limits of the study: Compared with CXCR3-negative naive cells, CXCR3-positive naive cells had TRB CDR3s with higher hydrophobicity (lower Kidera factor 4), lower energy, and higher strength and volume indices.

The antigens of these receptors remain unknown. TCRdb lists the instrument as NextSeq 550. The Human TCR Profiling Kit (MiLaboratory) was used to prepare UMI-labeled 5' RACE TRB cDNA libraries. The reads, reprocessed by TCRdb, yield one row per CDR3 protein sequence and no DNA. The sample's clone listing holds 140,000 to 150,000 distinct CDR3 sequences. The ten largest account for roughly 0.27% of the sample. The sequencing sample was made of naive CXCR3+ CD8+ T cells from blood. The cell subset or site tag for this specimen amounts to: CD45RO-CCR7+CD27+CD95- naive CD8+ T cells expressing CXCR3 (TNR3+). These TCRs come from a human donor in good health. Some clones in this sample may be carry-over from other donors' samples.

The V call is TRBV28, the J call TRBJ2-5; no DNA is available, so the TRBD2 call from TCRdb remains unchecked. The CDR3 is 13 amino acids. The germline gives CDR1 MDHEN, CDR2 SYDVKM. This CDR3 is CASSQTSGRAQYF.

The gene calls are TRBV27 and TRBJ2-7; the D gene TCRdb calls, TRBD1, cannot be checked with no DNA. This CDR3 is 14 amino acids long. The germline V gene has CDR1 MNHEY and CDR2 SMNVEV (reference sequence). CDR3 residues: CASSLGTGGVEQYF.

This chain uses TRBV27 with TRBJ2-7; TCRdb's D gene call, TRBD1, goes unchecked for lack of DNA. The germline V gene has CDR1 MNHEY and CDR2 SMNVEV (reference sequence). The CDR3 spans 12 residues. CDR3 in amino acids: CASQGQGYEQYF.

V usage is TRBV20-1 and J usage is TRBJ1-2. CDR1 DFQATT and CDR2 SNEGSKA come from the germline V gene (reference sequence). CDR3 size: 13 residues. The CDR3 protein is CSAPLLGVYGYTF.

The V call is TRBV29-1, the J call TRBJ1-3. CDR1 is SQVTM and CDR2 is ANQGSEA in the germline V gene. The CDR3 is made up of 14 amino acids. CDR3 region: CSVAGLSSGNTIYF.

The chain links TRBV20-1 to TRBJ2-1. This CDR3 region has 13 residues. Germline CDR1 DFQATT, CDR2 SNEGSKA (reference sequence). The CDR3 here is CSAELSSYNEQFF.

The chain carries TRBV5-1 and TRBJ2-5; TCRdb reports TRBD1, a call that lacks DNA to check it against. Germline values: CDR1 SGHRS, CDR2 YFSETQ. The CDR3 consists of 15 residues. The CDR3 reads CASSLEGGSQETQYF.

The chain has TRBV13 and TRBJ2-7; TCRdb returns TRBD2, unconfirmable since there is no DNA. CDR1 and CDR2 (germline): PRHDT, FYEKMQ (reference sequence). CDR3 length equals 15 residues. The CDR3 spells CASSRGPPGGGEQYF.

This chain connects TRBV18 to TRBJ2-7; TCRdb names TRBD1, which stays unverified in the absence of DNA. The CDR3 is made up of 16 amino acids. The germline CDR1 and CDR2 sequences are KGHSH and LQKENI. The CDR3 sequence: CASSQATGPRVYEQYF. The full variable domain, rest sourced from reference TRBV18 and TRBJ2-7, is NAGVMQNPRHLVRRRGQEARLRCSPMKGHSHVYWYRQLPEEGLKFMVYLQKENIIDESGMPKERFSAEFPKEGPSILRIQQVVRGDSAAYFCASSQATGPRVYEQYFGPGTRLTVT.

The chain joins TRBV29-1 to TRBJ2-5; TCRdb picks TRBD1, but there is no DNA to check that call. CDR1 and CDR2 from the germline V gene are SQVTM and ANQGSEA. CDR3 length equals 17 residues. Here the CDR3 reads CSVEYPDRGSYEETQYF.

The chain joins TRBV28 to TRBJ1-1; TCRdb's D call of TRBD1 is untestable without DNA. The CDR3 has 14 residues. In germline, CDR1 is MDHEN, CDR2 SYDVKM. The CDR3 reads CASTPTRENTEAFF.

V gene TRBV5-1 combines with J gene TRBJ1-1; the TCRdb call, TRBD1, lacks DNA for checking. Germline V gives CDR1 SGHRS, CDR2 YFSETQ. This CDR3 is built from 14 residues. Here the CDR3 reads CASSLTGANAEAFF.

The chain is built from TRBV14 and TRBJ2-1; without DNA, the TCRdb call of TRBD2 cannot be checked. Germline assignment: CDR1 SGHDN and CDR2 FVKESK. This CDR3 comprises 13 residues. The CDR3 is CASSSGLADEQFF.

This sequence joins TRBV27 and TRBJ2-5; the TCRdb D gene call, TRBD1, has no DNA to confirm it. The CDR3 contains 15 residues. CDR1 MNHEY and CDR2 SMNVEV come from the germline V gene (reference sequence). This chain's CDR3 is CASSSYKTERETQYF.

The chain has TRBV20-1 and TRBJ2-4; there is no DNA to check the TCRdb D call of TRBD1. CDR1 and CDR2 from the germline V gene are DFQATT and SNEGSKA (reference sequence). This CDR3 comprises 14 residues. CDR3: CSAIAPDSQNIQYF.

This chain connects TRBV29-1 to TRBJ1-2; TCRdb proposes TRBD1, but this gene call is untestable without DNA. The CDR3 has 14 residues. Per the germline V gene, CDR1 is SQVTM and CDR2 is ANQGSEA. The CDR3 loop reads CSVVGDSTFYGYTF. Supplemented by reference TRBV29-1 and TRBJ1-2, the full variable domain reads SAVISQKPSRDICQRGTSLTIQCQVDSQVTMMFWYRQQPGQSLTLIATANQGSEATYESGFVIDKFPISRPNLTFSTLTVSNMSPEDSSIYLCSVVGDSTFYGYTFGSGTRLTVV.

The CDR3 here is CASSLVDRGPHEQYF. V usage is TRBV5-1 and J usage is TRBJ2-7; TCRdb lists TRBD1, though no DNA is available to test this call. Germline assignment: CDR1 SGHRS and CDR2 YFSETQ. This CDR3 has 15 residues.

This rearrangement joins TRBV20-1 to TRBJ2-7. Looked up from germline, CDR1 is DFQATT and CDR2 is SNEGSKA (reference sequence). The CDR3 totals 13 residues. This CDR3 reads CSARDRAFYEQYF.

The chain links TRBV7-3 to TRBJ2-2. The V gene's germline CDR1 is SGHTA and CDR2 FQGTGA. The CDR3 is 16 residues long. The CDR3 protein is CASSSPGGPNTGELFF.

The rearrangement uses TRBV18 and TRBJ2-1; TCRdb's D gene call, TRBD1, goes unchecked for lack of DNA. Germline V gene data show CDR1 as KGHSH and CDR2 as LQKENI. This CDR3 has 16 amino acids. CDR3 in amino acids: CASSPTGTGVFNEQFF.

The chain links TRBV28 to TRBJ1-6; TCRdb proposes TRBD1, but this gene call is untestable without DNA. CDR1 is MDHEN, CDR2 SYDVKM, per germline. CDR3 length: 14 residues. Here the CDR3 reads CASSLDRGLRPLHF. Supplemented by reference TRBV28 and TRBJ1-6, the full variable domain reads DVKVTQSSRYLVKRTGEKVFLECVQDMDHENMFWYRQDPGLGLRLIYFSYDVKMKEKGDIPEGYSVSREKKERFSLILESASTNQTSMYLCASSLDRGLRPLHFGNGTRLTVT.

V gene TRBV4-1 combines with J gene TRBJ2-2; the TCRdb D gene call, TRBD1, has no DNA to confirm it. The CDR3 runs 18 residues. Germline loops: CDR1 MGHRA, CDR2 YSYEKL. The CDR3 loop is CASSHGTGGTYFTGELFF.

The chain recombines TRBV7-9 with TRBJ1-1. Germline CDR1 SEHNR, CDR2 FQNEAQ (reference sequence). The CDR3 has 11 amino acids. CDR3 loop: CASSPDTEAFF.

This sequence joins TRBV6-5 and TRBJ2-2. This CDR3 is built from 14 residues. The germline gives CDR1 MNHEY, CDR2 SVGAGI. The chain's CDR3 is CASSYGRDTGELFF.

The chain employs TRBV29-1 and TRBJ2-5. The CDR3 covers 11 residues. Germline assignment: CDR1 SQVTM and CDR2 ANQGSEA. The CDR3: CSVLKRETQYF.